A selection of T cell receptor beta chains follows, all from one sample in a study of STAT5B mutations in CD4+ large granular lymphocyte leukemia. Generated by immunoSEQ multiplex PCR, the TCRdb table keeps only in-frame clones and is missing some. Among about 33,000 clones listed, 70% to 90% were seen once. Input material: CD4+ T cells from blood buffy coats. These TCRs come from a human donor in good health. Both conserved end residues are part of each CDR3. Each record gives: J gene, V gene, D gene, CDR3 DNA, CDR3 protein. A D gene is named only where the DNA matches it firmly.

>TRBJ1-2|TRBV6-5|-
TGTGCCAGCAGGACGGAGGGGTATGGCTACACCTTC
CASRTEGYGYTF
>TRBJ2-2|TRBV5-1|-
TGCGCCAGCAGCTTGGTCTTGGTGGGGGAGCTGTTTTTT
CASSLVLVGELFF
>TRBJ2-3|TRBV7-9|-
TGTGCCAGCAGCCAGGCCGGCACAGATACGCAGTATTTT
CASSQAGTDTQYF
>TRBJ2-1|TRBV7-8|TRBD2
TGTGCCAGCAGCTTAGCGTGGGCTAGCGGTACCTACAATGAGCAGTTCTTC
CASSLAWASGTYNEQFF
>TRBJ2-3|TRBV19|TRBD1
TGTGCCAGTAGTATGAACAGGGGGCGAAATACGCAGTATTTT
CASSMNRGRNTQYF
>TRBJ2-1|TRBV15|TRBD2
TGTGCCACCAGCAGAGAAGGGGCTAGCGGGTCCTACAATGAGCAGTTCTTC
CATSREGASGSYNEQFF
>TRBJ2-1|TRBV19|TRBD2
TGTGCCAGTAGATTAGCGGGAGCGGGTAACAATGAGCAGTTCTTC
CASRLAGAGNNEQFF
>TRBJ2-6|TRBV9|-
TGTGCCAGCAGCGTAACAGTCACTGGGGCCAACGTCCTGACTTTC
CASSVTVTGANVLTF
>TRBJ2-2|TRBV6-1|-
TGTGCCAGCAGTGAAGTTGGGACGGCGAACACCGGGGAGCTGTTTTTT
CASSEVGTANTGELFF
>TRBJ1-1|TRBV7-2|TRBD1
TGTGCCAGCAGCGCCCACAGGGGAAGGACTGAAGCTTTCTTT
CASSAHRGRTEAFF
>TRBJ2-3|TRBV6-5|-
TGTGCCAGCAGTTACTCGGCAGGAAAAGATACGCAGTATTTT
CASSYSAGKDTQYF
>TRBJ1-1|TRBV7-8|-
TGTGCCAGCGGCCACCCTGTCCGATCCCTAAGGGTGGACACTGAAGCTTTCTTT
CASGHPVRSLRVDTEAFF
>TRBJ1-4|TRBV15|-
TGTGCCACCAGCGAGCAAACAGGGAATGAAAAACTGTTTTTT
CATSEQTGNEKLFF
>TRBJ1-2|TRBV5-1|-
TGCGCCAGCAGCCCTAGGAGGGAGCCCACTAACTATGGCTACACCTTC
CASSPRREPTNYGYTF
>TRBJ2-7|TRBV28|TRBD1
TGTGCCAGCAGCCCGTATAGGGACAGGAAGTACGAGCAGTACTTC
CASSPYRDRKYEQYF
>TRBJ2-1|TRBV19|-
TGTGCCAGTAGTACCCCCCGGGGGACCTACAATGAGCAGTTCTTC
CASSTPRGTYNEQFF
>TRBJ2-7|TRBV7-2|TRBD2
TGTGCCAGCAGCTTAAGACTAGCGGGTTTCTACGAGCAGTACTTC
CASSLRLAGFYEQYF
>TRBJ2-5|TRBV11-2|TRBD1
TGTGCCTCTGAGGGGCAGGGGGCAAAGACCCAGTACTTC
CASEGQGAKTQYF
>TRBJ2-2|TRBV9|-
TGTGCCAGCAGCCCACGGGGGACAAGACGGAACACCGGGGAGCTGTTTTTT
CASSPRGTRRNTGELFF